One and the same sample provided the 26 T cell receptor beta chains below, sequenced in a study of OX40 agonist ivuxolimab in advanced cancers. Sequencing was performed with immunoSEQ multiplex PCR; in TCRdb, only in-frame clones are kept and a portion is missing. Here the sample spans about 75,000 clones, roughly nine tenths being singletons. This material consisted of CD4+ or CD8+ T cells sorted from blood, taken in a trial of the OX40 agonist ivuxolimab. These receptors all stem from an adult with an advanced solid tumor such as melanoma, head and neck, liver or kidney cancer.

V is TRBV6-1 and J is TRBJ2-3, with 11 bases matching TRBD2. The CDR3 covers 16 residues. The germline V gene has CDR1 MNHNS and CDR2 SASEGT. After removal of 4 bases from V and 1 base from J, the junction contained 4 bases not matched to a gene. CDR3: CASSGISGRGTDTQYF. DNA of the CDR3: TGTGCCAGCAGTGGGATTAGCGGGAGGGGCACAGATACGCAGTATTTT.

The chain has TRBV7-9 and TRBJ2-1; 11 nucleotides agree with TRBD2. Germline values: CDR1 SEHNR, CDR2 FQNEAQ (reference sequence). The CDR3 has 15 residues. Trimming took 8 bases from V and 12 from J; bases not matched to a gene: 15. Here the CDR3 reads CASATSGSSIFGQFF. The CDR3 DNA follows: TGTGCCAGCGCCACTAGCGGGAGTTCTATCTTTGGGCAGTTCTTC.

This clone was counted between two and nine times. The chain couples TRBV5-6 to TRBJ1-1; D may be TRBD1 (5 bases). Germline CDR1 SGHDT, CDR2 YYEEEE. The CDR3 is 12 residues long. V was clipped by 4 bases and J by 6 bases, with 10 bases between them. The CDR3 spells CASSHTGAEAFF. The DNA of the CDR3 is TGTGCCAGCAGCCACACAGGTGCTGAAGCTTTCTTT.

A remark on this clone: Other DNA sequences of this sample code for an identical CDR3. The chain has TRBV29-1 and TRBJ2-5; D might be TRBD1 (6 bases). Trimming cost V 6 bases and J 1 base, with 15 bases left between them. Germline assignment: CDR1 SQVTM and CDR2 ANQGSEA. The CDR3 sequence is 14 residues long. The CDR3 reads CSVDHRALQETQYF. The CDR3 DNA reads TGCAGCGTCGATCACAGGGCCCTCCAAGAGACCCAGTACTTC.

V gene TRBV7-9 combines with J gene TRBJ1-3, with D hard to call. Germline-derived CDR1 and CDR2 are SEHNR and FQNEAQ (reference sequence). The V end was cut by 5 bases, the J end by 2 bases, with 13 bases between. The CDR3 is 15 residues long. The DNA for the CDR3 is TGTGCCAGCAGCACAGTGGGATCTACTGGAAACACCATATATTTT. This translates into CASSTVGSTGNTIYF.

This clone has just one count. The CDR3 DNA follows: TGTGCCAGCAGCTTGGACAGGGGAAATAAAGAGACCCAGTACTTC. Translation gives CASSLDRGNKETQYF. This chain connects TRBV5-4 to TRBJ2-5; 7 bases line up with TRBD1. The CDR3 has 15 amino acids. In germline, CDR1 is SGHNT, CDR2 YYREEE (reference sequence). V trimming: 0 bases; J trimming: 3 bases; junction bases outside the gene matches: 5.

The genes are TRBV7-2 and TRBJ1-2; possibly TRBD1 for D (5 bases). Germline CDR1 and CDR2: SGHTA and FQGNSA. The CDR3 is made up of 15 amino acids. V dropped 3 bases and J dropped 0 bases, with 11 bases sitting between them. CDR3 sequence: CASSLYPTANYGYTF. The CDR3 DNA reads as TGTGCCAGCAGCTTGTATCCGACAGCTAACTATGGCTACACCTTC.

V and J are TRBV5-1 and TRBJ1-1; TRBD1 agrees at 7 bases. CDR3 size: 14 residues. Germline lookup yields CDR1 SGHRS and CDR2 YFSETQ. V shed 4 bases, J shed 5 bases, and the junction held 8 bases outside the gene matches. Here the CDR3 reads CASSLRTGGTEAFF. CDR3 DNA sequence: TGCGCCAGCAGCCTACGGACAGGCGGTACTGAAGCTTTCTTT.

The chain couples TRBV5-1 to TRBJ2-5; tentative D call: TRBD2 (6 bases). The DNA end is a closer match to TRBJ2-7, so the J assignment may be wrong. The CDR3 runs 15 residues. CDR1 and CDR2 from the germline V gene are SGHRS and YFSETQ. CDR3 amino acids: CASSLATGVTYEQYF. In DNA, the CDR3 is TGCGCCAGCAGCTTGGCGACGGGAGTCACGTACGAGCAGTACTTC.

The chain is built from TRBV6-6 and TRBJ2-6; TRBD2 might be the D (6 bases). Trimming took off 6 bases at V and 0 bases at J, with 12 bases between the two ends. Germline CDR1 and CDR2: MNHNY and SVGAGI (reference sequence). This CDR3 has 16 residues. The CDR3 sequence is CASRSGLTSGANVLTF. The CDR3 bases are TGTGCCAGCAGATCGGGACTGACCTCTGGGGCCAACGTCCTGACTTTC.

The V gene is TRBV5-4, the J gene TRBJ2-7, with D maybe TRBD1 (5 bases). The CDR3 covers 13 residues. The germline gives CDR1 SGHNT, CDR2 YYREEE (reference sequence). V was clipped by 1 base and J by 2 bases, with 7 bases between them. The CDR3 DNA reads as TGTGCCAGCAGCTTGCAGGGTCCCTACGAGCAGTACTTC. It translates to CASSLQGPYEQYF.

In its sample, this clone was seen a few times. This sequence joins TRBV19 and TRBJ1-6; D gene unclear. V was trimmed by 7 bases and J by 3 bases, leaving 10 bases between them. The CDR3 is 14 amino acids. Germline V CDR1 and CDR2: LNHDA, SQIVND (reference sequence). CDR3 region: CASMAGLYNSPLHF. The CDR3 coding sequence is TGTGCCAGTATGGCAGGTCTCTATAATTCACCCCTCCACTTT. The full variable domain, completed using reference TRBV19 and TRBJ1-6, is DGGITQSPKYLFRKEGQNVTLSCEQNLNHDAMYWYRQDPGQGLRLIYYSQIVNDFQKGDIAEGYSVSREKKESFPLTVTSAQKNPTAFYLCASMAGLYNSPLHFGNGTRLTVT.

The chain employs TRBV9 and TRBJ2-1; maybe TRBD2 (6 bases). Germline V gene data show CDR1 as SGDLS and CDR2 as YYNGEE. The CDR3 runs to 14 residues. V was trimmed by 0 bases and J by 8 bases, leaving 12 bases between them. Here the CDR3 DNA reads TGTGCCAGCAGCGTAGCCCCACTAGCCTATGAGCAGTTCTTC. Its protein product is CASSVAPLAYEQFF.

V usage is TRBV4-3 and J usage is TRBJ2-7, with unresolved D. Per germline, CDR1 LGHNA and CDR2 YSLEER. The CDR3 is 15 amino acids. V was pared by 0 bases and J by 3 bases, with 12 bases between. The CDR3 DNA sequence: TGCGCCAGCAGCCAAGATAGAACGCGAGGCTACGAGCAGTACTTC. Its translation: CASSQDRTRGYEQYF.

This clone came up once. V usage is TRBV18 and J usage is TRBJ2-3; D uncertain. The CDR3 runs 14 residues. V shed 1 base and J shed 2 bases, with 7 bases lying between them. Germline V gives CDR1 KGHSH, CDR2 LQKENI. CDR3 sequence reads: CASSPRQTTDTQYF. The CDR3 DNA follows: TGTGCCAGCTCACCACGCCAGACCACAGATACGCAGTATTTT.

This chain connects TRBV2 to TRBJ1-2; 8 bases are shared with TRBD1. Germline CDR1 SNHLY, CDR2 FYNNEI. This CDR3 spans 14 amino acids. The ends lost 8 bases at V and 4 bases at J; junction bases unmatched: 9. This CDR3 reads CASDPDRGSYGYTF. The CDR3, as DNA: TGTGCCAGCGATCCTGACAGGGGTTCCTATGGCTACACCTTC.

The V gene is TRBV11-2, the J gene TRBJ2-5; D remains ambiguous. The DNA end lines up better with TRBJ2-7; the J call may be wrong. The CDR3 extends over 13 amino acids. Germline assignment: CDR1 SGHAT and CDR2 FQNNGV. The CDR3 protein is CASSLRRSYEQYF. CDR3 DNA: TGTGCCAGCAGCTTAAGACGGAGCTACGAGCAGTACTTC.

The V gene is TRBV11-2, the J gene TRBJ1-2; no reliable D call. V gave up 5 bases and J gave up 9 bases, with 22 bases separating them. The germline V gene has CDR1 SGHAT and CDR2 FQNNGV. The CDR3 runs 15 residues. The CDR3 spells CASSTRLTAASSYTF. CDR3 DNA: TGTGCCAGCAGCACCCGTCTTACGGCAGCGAGCAGCTACACCTTC. The whole variable domain, remainder taken from reference TRBV11-2 and TRBJ1-2, is EAGVAQSPRYKIIEKRQSVAFWCNPISGHATLYWYQQILGQGPKLLIQFQNNGVVDDSQLPKDRFSAERLKGVDSTLKIQPAKLEDSAVYLCASSTRLTAASSYTFGSGTRLTVV.

The chain carries TRBV7-9 and TRBJ1-5, with 10 bases identical to TRBD1. V lost 4 bases, J lost 0 bases, and 3 bases stayed unmatched. Looked up from germline, CDR1 is SEHNR and CDR2 is FQNEAQ (reference sequence). The CDR3 covers 16 residues. CDR3 coding DNA: TGTGCCAGCAGCTGGGGGACAGGGGATAGCAATCAGCCCCAGCATTTT. Translated, it gives CASSWGTGDSNQPQHF.

This sequence joins TRBV11-2 and TRBJ2-5; 13 bases match TRBD2. The germline V gene has CDR1 SGHAT and CDR2 FQNNGV. This CDR3 comprises 16 residues. V lost 0 bases to trimming and J lost 5 bases; unmatched junction nucleotides: 3. The CDR3 spells CASSLETTSGGETQYF. The CDR3 DNA reads TGTGCCAGCAGCTTAGAAACGACTAGCGGGGGGGAGACCCAGTACTTC.

The chain recombines TRBV28 with TRBJ1-6, with D perhaps matching TRBD1 (5 bases). The CDR3 loop spans 14 amino acids. The V end lost 6 bases, the J end lost 8 bases, and 14 bases lay between the germline ends. Germline V lookup: CDR1 MDHEN, CDR2 SYDVKM. CDR3 sequence: CASSAGNMHSPLHF. CDR3 DNA sequence: TGTGCCAGCAGCGCAGGGAATATGCATTCACCCCTCCACTTT.

The chain joins TRBV10-3 to TRBJ2-3; 10 bases align to TRBD2. V trimming: 10 bases; J trimming: 4 bases; junction bases outside the gene matches: 5. The CDR3 contains 13 residues. Germline V gives CDR1 ENHRY, CDR2 SYGVKD. CDR3 residues: CASQREGPDTQYF. The CDR3 bases are TGTGCCAGTCAGCGGGAGGGCCCAGATACGCAGTATTTT.

V gene TRBV7-2 combines with J gene TRBJ1-2; D is ambiguous. The CDR3 is 15 residues long. Trimming removed 0 bases at V and 0 bases at J, with 8 bases between. Germline assignment: CDR1 SGHTA and CDR2 FQGNSA. The CDR3 spells CASSLAPIPNYGYTF. CDR3 in DNA: TGTGCCAGCAGCTTAGCGCCCATCCCTAACTATGGCTACACCTTC.

The rearrangement links TRBV5-8 to TRBJ2-1, with D perhaps TRBD1 or TRBD2 (6 bases each). The CDR3 is made up of 15 amino acids. The germline V and J ends were trimmed by 1 base and 5 bases, with 13 bases remaining between them. CDR1 and CDR2 (germline): SGHTS, YDEGEE. CDR3 protein: CASSLPGASDNEQFF. In DNA, the CDR3 is TGTGCCAGCAGCTTGCCGGGGGCGTCGGACAATGAGCAGTTCTTC. Drawing the rest from reference TRBV5-8 and TRBJ2-1, the complete variable domain is EAGVTQSPTHLIKTRGQQATLRCSPISGHTSVYWYQQALGLGLQFLLWYDEGEERNRGNFPPRFSGRQFPNYSSELNVNALELEDSALYLCASSLPGASDNEQFFGPGTRLTVL.

This chain links TRBV10-3 with TRBJ1-2; 12 bases map to TRBD1. After removal of 7 bases from V and 7 bases from J, the junction contained 7 bases not matched to a gene. Germline V CDR1 and CDR2: ENHRY, SYGVKD. The CDR3 spans 14 residues. The CDR3 DNA sequence: TGTGCCATCAAACCGGGACAGGGGGCGGGTGGCTACACCTTC. It specifies CAIKPGQGAGGYTF.

The chain combines TRBV14 with TRBJ1-5, with D hard to call. This CDR3 comprises 11 residues. Trimming stripped 1 base from V and 6 bases from J, with 1 base between. Germline V gene lookup returns CDR1 SGHDN and CDR2 FVKESK. The CDR3 nucleotides are TGTGCCAGCAGCCAAGTTCAGCCCCAGCATTTT. It translates to CASSQVQPQHF.